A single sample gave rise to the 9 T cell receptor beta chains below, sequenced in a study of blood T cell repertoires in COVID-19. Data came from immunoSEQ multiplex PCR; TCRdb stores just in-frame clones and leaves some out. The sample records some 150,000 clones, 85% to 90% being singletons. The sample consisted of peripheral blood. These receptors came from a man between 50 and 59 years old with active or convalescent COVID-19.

CDR3 nucleotides: TGTGCCTGGAGTGTAAAGGGGTTCTCGTATGGCTACACCTTC. Translating gives CAWSVKGFSYGYTF. The chain joins TRBV30 to TRBJ1-2, with D maybe TRBD1 (5 bases). Trimming removed 0 bases at V and 5 bases at J, with 13 bases between. The CDR3 runs 14 residues. From germline, CDR1 is GTSNPN and CDR2 SVGIG (reference sequence).

The CDR3 DNA reads TGTGCCAGCAGTTACTGGAGGGGCTCTGGAAACACCATATATTTT. Its protein product is CASSYWRGSGNTIYF. The chain uses TRBV6-2 or TRBV6-3 and TRBJ1-3; perhaps TRBD1 as D (5 bases). Germline CDR1 and CDR2: MNHEY and SVGEGT. The CDR3 sequence is 15 residues long. The germline V and J ends were trimmed by 1 base and 0 bases, with 7 bases remaining between them.

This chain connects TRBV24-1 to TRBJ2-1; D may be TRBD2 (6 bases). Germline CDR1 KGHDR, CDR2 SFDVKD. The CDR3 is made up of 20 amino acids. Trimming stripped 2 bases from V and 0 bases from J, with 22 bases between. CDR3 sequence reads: CATSDSLIRPAGPSYNEQFF. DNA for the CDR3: TGTGCCACCAGTGATTCCCTAATAAGACCGGCGGGACCCTCCTACAATGAGCAGTTCTTC.

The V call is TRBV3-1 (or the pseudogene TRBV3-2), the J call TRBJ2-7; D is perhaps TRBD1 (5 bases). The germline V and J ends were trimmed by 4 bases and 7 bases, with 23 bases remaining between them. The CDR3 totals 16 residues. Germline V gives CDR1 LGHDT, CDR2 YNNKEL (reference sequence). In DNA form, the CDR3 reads TGTGCCAGCAGCCGCCGGCTGTCGGGCCATCAGGGAGAGCAGTACTTC. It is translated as CASSRRLSGHQGEQYF.

The CDR3 DNA follows: TGTGCCAGCAGCCCTTCCCTTTCGCCCCTCCACTTT. Translated, it gives CASSPSLSPLHF. V and J are TRBV6-6 and TRBJ1-6, with unresolved D. V gave up 6 bases and J gave up 13 bases, with 13 bases separating them. Per germline, CDR1 MNHNY and CDR2 SVGAGI (reference sequence). This CDR3 contains 12 residues.

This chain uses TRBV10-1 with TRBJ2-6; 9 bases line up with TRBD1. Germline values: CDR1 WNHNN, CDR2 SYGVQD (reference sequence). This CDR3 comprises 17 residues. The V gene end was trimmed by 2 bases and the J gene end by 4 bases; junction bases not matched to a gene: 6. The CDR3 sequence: CASSEKGQGPGANVLTF. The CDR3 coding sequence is TGCGCCAGCAGTGAGAAAGGACAGGGGCCCGGGGCCAACGTCCTGACTTTC.

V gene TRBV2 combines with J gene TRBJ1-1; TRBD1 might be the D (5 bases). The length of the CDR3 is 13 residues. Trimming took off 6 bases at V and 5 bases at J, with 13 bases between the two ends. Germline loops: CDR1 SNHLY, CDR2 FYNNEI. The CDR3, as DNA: TGTGCCAGCAGAGGGGAGGGAGGAACTGAAGCTTTCTTT. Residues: CASRGEGGTEAFF.

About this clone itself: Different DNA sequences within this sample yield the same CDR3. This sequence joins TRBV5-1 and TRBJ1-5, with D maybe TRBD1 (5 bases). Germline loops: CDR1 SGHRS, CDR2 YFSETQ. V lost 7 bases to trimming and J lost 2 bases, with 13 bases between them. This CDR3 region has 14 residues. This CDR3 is CASSLAGGNQPQHF. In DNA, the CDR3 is TGCGCCAGCTCTCTGGCGGGGGGCAATCAGCCCCAGCATTTT.

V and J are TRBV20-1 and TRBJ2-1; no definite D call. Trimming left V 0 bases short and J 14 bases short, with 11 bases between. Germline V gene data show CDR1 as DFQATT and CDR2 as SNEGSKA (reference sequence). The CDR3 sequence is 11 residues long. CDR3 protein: CSARDRLREFF. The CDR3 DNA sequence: TGCAGTGCTAGAGATAGGCTACGGGAGTTCTTC.